The subject of this entry is one T cell receptor (beta chain). The data were obtained in a study of blood T cell repertoires in COVID-19. Across the study: Both acute and convalescent COVID-19 samples were obtained from the United States, Italy and Spain.

The CDR3 has 14 residues. Trimming took off 3 bases at V and 0 bases at J, with 11 bases between the two ends. CDR1 and CDR2 (germline): DFQATT, SNEGSKA (reference sequence). Original analysis: Estimation of nucleated cell counts was performed using reference gene primer amplification. Here immunoSEQ multiplex PCR was the method, and the copy in TCRdb shows in-frame clones only, minus some. D and trimming were read from the DNA, whereas the V and J calls and clone size are those reported in that table. Here the sample spans approximately 300,000 clones, roughly 90% being singletons. The sequence derives from a young man with active or convalescent COVID-19. Sequencing input: peripheral blood. The gene calls are TRBV20-1 and TRBJ1-1; D is uncertain. This CDR3 reads CSASIARMNTEAFF. CDR3 bases: TGCAGTGCTAGTATAGCCAGAATGAACACTGAAGCTTTCTTT.